These 20 T cell receptor beta chains were all obtained from the same sample, sequenced in a study of cytomegalovirus exposure and HLA in healthy donors. Sequencing used immunoSEQ multiplex PCR; TCRdb keeps in-frame clones, though not all of them. This sample carries under 150,000 clones, 80% to 90% of them seen once, and the ten largest clones take 1.4%. The sample taken for sequencing was PBMCs. The receptors derive from a woman between 25 and 40 years old in good health and CMV-seronegative.

The chain is built from TRBV2 and TRBJ2-7, with D possibly matching TRBD1 (5 bases). CDR3 length: 15 residues. Trimming took off 1 base at V and 3 bases at J, with 13 bases between the two ends. CDR1 and CDR2 (germline): SNHLY, FYNNEI. CDR3 sequence (DNA): TGTGCCAGCAGTGAAGGGCAGGGAACGATCTACGAGCAGTACTTC. This codes for CASSEGQGTIYEQYF.

Many counts were recorded for this clone. For the CDR3, the DNA is TGCAGCGTTGATGGCAGGGGCGAGTCGAATGGCTACACCTTC. Its protein is CSVDGRGESNGYTF. The rearrangement links TRBV29-1 to TRBJ1-2; D may be TRBD1 (6 bases). Germline V CDR1 and CDR2: SQVTM, ANQGSEA. The CDR3 loop spans 14 amino acids. V was pared by 3 bases and J by 6 bases, with 17 bases between.

The chain has TRBV5-1 and TRBJ1-4; no definite D call. Germline V CDR1 and CDR2: SGHRS, YFSETQ. The length of the CDR3 is 15 residues. The V and J ends lost 4 bases and 0 bases respectively, with 10 bases between them. Here the CDR3 reads CASSRGSATNEKLFF. CDR3 DNA sequence: TGCGCCAGCAGCCGAGGGTCTGCAACTAATGAAAAACTGTTTTTT.

The chain uses TRBV4-2 and TRBJ2-3; 9 nucleotides align to TRBD2. V dropped 0 bases and J dropped 1; count of bases not matched to a gene: 8. The CDR3 has 18 amino acids. CDR1 LGHNA and CDR2 YNFKEQ come from the germline V gene. CDR3 coding DNA: TGTGCCAGCAGCCAAGAGGTAGCGGGGGCCGGGGGCACAGATACGCAGTATTTT. Translation: CASSQEVAGAGGTDTQYF.

This chain links TRBV28 with TRBJ1-3; a weak D match, TRBD1 (6 bases). Germline assignment: CDR1 MDHEN and CDR2 SYDVKM. V dropped 5 bases and J dropped 2 bases, with 10 bases sitting between them. CDR3 length equals 14 residues. CDR3 sequence reads: CASSPQGTGNTIYF. In DNA, the CDR3 is TGTGCCAGCAGTCCTCAGGGGACTGGAAACACCATATATTTT.

The V call is TRBV9, the J call TRBJ2-2, with TRBD1 matching 7 bases. The germline V gene has CDR1 SGDLS and CDR2 YYNGEE. CDR3 length: 16 amino acids. J was trimmed by 0 bases and V by 3 bases; bases with no gene match: 5. The CDR3 is CASSARTGPNTGELFF. The CDR3 DNA sequence: TGTGCCAGCAGCGCCCGGACAGGTCCGAACACCGGGGAGCTGTTTTTT.

The gene calls are TRBV7-9 and TRBJ2-3, with a weak D call TRBD2 (6 bases). V was cut by 3 bases and J by 9 bases, with 16 bases left in between. This CDR3 spans 14 amino acids. Germline CDR1 and CDR2: SEHNR and FQNEAQ (reference sequence). DNA for the CDR3: TGTGCCAGCAGCTTGTCCCGGGACTCAAAAACGCAGTATTTT. Translation gives CASSLSRDSKTQYF.

As DNA, the CDR3 is TGTGCCAGCAGTTACTCGGCAGCGCCCCTTGAAGCTTTCTTT. Its protein is CASSYSAAPLEAFF. The rearrangement joins TRBV6-5 to TRBJ1-1, with no clear D. Germline V gives CDR1 MNHEY, CDR2 SVGAGI. The CDR3 spans 14 residues. Trimming cost V 0 bases and J 7 bases, with 12 bases left between them.

The chain links TRBV11-3 to TRBJ2-5; TRBD1 matches at 7 bases. This CDR3 is built from 14 residues. Germline loops: CDR1 SGHNT, CDR2 YENEEA. V lost 3 bases, J lost 2 bases, and 3 bases stayed unmatched. The CDR3 DNA is TGTGCCAGCAGCTTGTCACAGGGGCAAGAGACCCAGTACTTC. This sequence encodes CASSLSQGQETQYF.

V is TRBV6-6 and J is TRBJ2-1, with 9 bases identical to TRBD2. Germline V gene lookup returns CDR1 MNHNY and CDR2 SVGAGI (reference sequence). The CDR3 length is 16 residues. The V and J ends lost 2 bases and 9 bases, in that order; junction bases with no gene match: 11. CDR3 bases: TGTGCCAGCAGTTACGGTCGGCGGGGGGGCAGGGGTGAGCAGTTCTTC. This encodes CASSYGRRGGRGEQFF.

V usage is TRBV7-9 and J usage is TRBJ2-2; 9 bases agree with TRBD1. Per germline, CDR1 SEHNR and CDR2 FQNEAQ (reference sequence). The CDR3 has 15 amino acids. V dropped 2 bases and J dropped 5; count of bases not matched to a gene: 3. The chain's CDR3 is CASSLPTGGTGELFF. The CDR3 nucleotides are TGTGCCAGCAGCTTACCGACAGGGGGTACCGGGGAGCTGTTTTTT.

The rearrangement links TRBV6-1 to TRBJ2-7; D may be TRBD2 (5 bases). Per germline, CDR1 MNHNS and CDR2 SASEGT. The CDR3 spans 14 residues. The germline V and J ends were trimmed by 2 bases and 0 bases, with 8 bases remaining between them. The CDR3 DNA reads TGTGCCAGCAGTGAACCGGGATACTCCTACGAGCAGTACTTC. Its translation is CASSEPGYSYEQYF.

The gene calls are TRBV2 and TRBJ2-4, with 7 nucleotides matching TRBD1. From germline, CDR1 is SNHLY and CDR2 FYNNEI. This CDR3 comprises 16 residues. The J segment lost 1 base and the V segment lost 4 bases, leaving 7 bases of the junction unmatched. The CDR3 nucleotides are TGTGCCAGCAGTGCGACAGGGCCCCCGGCCAAAAACATTCAGTACTTC. This gives the protein CASSATGPPAKNIQYF.

The CDR3 is CASSPGTGGFQPQHF. CDR3 bases: TGTGCCAGCTCACCCGGGACAGGGGGCTTTCAGCCCCAGCATTTT. This chain connects TRBV18 to TRBJ1-5; TRBD1 matches at 12 bases. With 3 bases clipped from V and 6 bases from J, the junction kept 3 bases outside the gene matches. Germline CDR1 and CDR2: KGHSH and LQKENI. The CDR3 spans 15 residues. The whole variable domain, filled in from reference TRBV18 and TRBJ1-5, reads NAGVMQNPRHLVRRRGQEARLRCSPMKGHSHVYWYRQLPEEGLKFMVYLQKENIIDESGMPKERFSAEFPKEGPSILRIQQVVRGDSAAYFCASSPGTGGFQPQHFGDGTRLSIL.

CDR3 sequence reads: CASSPLPGVSVSGNTIYF. CDR3 nucleotides: TGTGCCAGCTCACCACTACCGGGGGTGAGTGTCTCTGGAAACACCATATATTTT. The V and J genes are TRBV18 and TRBJ1-3; perhaps TRBD1 as D (5 bases). Germline V gene data show CDR1 as KGHSH and CDR2 as LQKENI. The ends were cut back, 1 base at V and 0 bases at J, with 16 bases in the middle. There are 18 residues in the CDR3. The whole variable domain, remainder taken from reference TRBV18 and TRBJ1-3, is NAGVMQNPRHLVRRRGQEARLRCSPMKGHSHVYWYRQLPEEGLKFMVYLQKENIIDESGMPKERFSAEFPKEGPSILRIQQVVRGDSAAYFCASSPLPGVSVSGNTIYFGEGSWLTVV.

V gene TRBV28 combines with J gene TRBJ1-4; no reliable D call. There are 14 residues in the CDR3. V was cut by 5 bases and J by 7 bases, with 14 bases left in between. Germline CDR1 is MDHEN and CDR2 is SYDVKM. CDR3 in amino acids: CASSNRGLIEKLFF. Here the CDR3 DNA reads TGTGCCAGCAGTAACAGAGGGCTTATTGAAAAACTGTTTTTT. The full variable domain, completed using reference TRBV28 and TRBJ1-4, is DVKVTQSSRYLVKRTGEKVFLECVQDMDHENMFWYRQDPGLGLRLIYFSYDVKMKEKGDIPEGYSVSREKKERFSLILESASTNQTSMYLCASSNRGLIEKLFFGSGTQLSVL.

This clone was seen once. The CDR3, as DNA: TGTGCCAGCAGCCCGGAGACAGGGGAGGTCTATGGCTACACCTTC. It is translated as CASSPETGEVYGYTF. This rearrangement joins TRBV5-4 to TRBJ1-2; 8 nucleotides match TRBD1. The ends lost 4 bases at V and 4 bases at J; junction bases unmatched: 9. The CDR3 is 15 amino acids. Germline CDR1 and CDR2: SGHNT and YYREEE (reference sequence).

The chain recombines TRBV18 with TRBJ2-1, with TRBD2 matching 9 bases. Germline V gene sequence: CDR1 KGHSH, CDR2 LQKENI. The CDR3 runs 15 residues. Unmatched junction bases numbered 6, after V lost 2 bases and J lost 7 bases. The CDR3 DNA is TGTGCCAGCTCACCATACGCGGGGGGGGGTAATGAGCAGTTCTTC. Protein product: CASSPYAGGGNEQFF.

The rearrangement joins TRBV5-6 to TRBJ1-2, with 7 bases lining up with TRBD1. In germline, CDR1 is SGHDT, CDR2 YYEEEE. The CDR3 consists of 14 residues. V lost 0 bases and J lost 6; bases outside the gene matches: 5. The CDR3 loop is CASSLERGRNGYTF. In DNA, the CDR3 is TGTGCCAGCAGCTTGGAAAGGGGGCGGAATGGCTACACCTTC.

J is TRBJ2-1 and V is TRBV6-1; 13 nucleotides align to TRBD2. The length of the CDR3 is 16 residues. V trimming: 0 bases; J trimming: 10 bases; junction bases outside the gene matches: 6. Germline V gene data show CDR1 as MNHNS and CDR2 as SASEGT. CDR3 region: CASSEATSGGFREQFF. The CDR3 DNA sequence: TGTGCCAGCAGTGAAGCGACTAGCGGGGGGTTTCGGGAGCAGTTCTTC.